This T cell receptor (beta chain) was retrieved from a study of blood T cells in healthy people across ages (dated by TCRdb to the mid-2010s). Broadly, across the study: In model experiments, template switching captured roughly one uniquely barcoded TCR beta cDNA molecule for every two T cells. To avoid experimental bias, donors of different ages were spread randomly across the sequencing lanes. For two donors (one aged 18 to 30 and one aged 80 or older), the study analyzed two additional independent replicas of 1 million unique cDNA reads from the same blood draw. Age-related changes in TCR beta repertoire diversity were measured in the study by deep sequencing normalized with unique cDNA molecular identifiers. The donors were divided into four age groups: young (average about 16 years), middle-aged (about 40), aged (approximately 64) and long-lived (82). On the study overall, not on this receptor specifically: The CMV infection status of donors was not known, potentially confounding age-related changes in expanded clonotypes. Because profiling used bulk unsorted PBMCs, naive and antigen-experienced compartments could not be compared conclusively. Total diversity estimates from one million sequenced T cells were considered lower bounds and underestimates. There was a strong correlation between observed TCR beta diversity and the percentage of naive T cells measured by flow cytometry. Observed TCR beta diversity per million T cells fell roughly linearly with age, and a significant reduction was already apparent by age about 36. The long-lived group showed more naive CD4+ T cells, fewer expanded clones and increased TCR diversity than the aged group, suggesting age selection.

This clonotype was counted between two and nine times. It has no known antigen specificity. Base qualities are not at hand, and no much larger clone is one base apart. At the junction V is shortened by 5 bases and J by 4 bases, with 18 bases in between. From the cysteine through the phenylalanine, the CDR3 covers 16 amino acids. Just CDR3 DNA is preserved here, 48 bases in frame from base 1. Via the germline V gene, CDR1 is MNHEY and CDR2 SVGEGT. The roughly 39 donors, aged roughly 6 to 95 years, were systemically healthy Caucasian individuals from Russia. Each donor gave around 9 milliliters of peripheral blood, collected into EDTA-treated Vacutainer tubes. PBMCs were isolated by Ficoll-Paque density-gradient centrifugation, with at least 6 million obtained per sample. Total RNA, at least 6 micrograms per sample, was extracted from PBMCs with Trizol reagent. The percentages of naive CD45RAhigh/CD27high T cells were determined by flow cytometry on a PBMC aliquot from every donor.

The library was made by 5' RACE. Sequencer: Illumina HiSeq 2500. A second PCR of about 6 to 11 cycles was run with a J-beta primer mix and a sample-barcoded 5' primer. A unique molecular identifier was introduced onto each TCR beta cDNA molecule by a template-switch 5' adaptor carrying 12 random nucleotides. Each sample yielded at least 2.5 million CDR3-containing paired-end reads. The Mint cDNA synthesis kit, primed by a TRBC-specific oligonucleotide, was used to synthesize first-strand cDNA from all RNA. After uracil-DNA glycosylase treatment, a first 18-cycle PCR used universal primers M1SS and BC2_uni_R on all cDNA. The paper's processing steps were these. For normalization, 1 million high-quality reads were randomly selected from each sample, with every read carrying a distinct molecular identifier. Reads with shared molecular identifiers were discarded instead of being binned into consensus sequences. MiTCR, set to a Q25 quality threshold and the strictest error-elimination algorithm, was used for CDR3 identification, clonotype clustering and error correction. A nonparametric unseen species model using Euler transformation provided a lower-bound estimate of total TCR beta diversity. TCRdb handled the public reads itself, with Q25 trimming in fastp and clone calling in MiXCR, and kept productive beta chains. Every CDR3 protein is listed once, alongside the most common genes and DNA of its rows. None of the V and J calls come from the authors' own analysis; TCRdb made them. This sample has about 1.1 million distinct CDR3 sequences in its table, and approximately 38% of those were observed once. The ten largest clonotypes hold around 13% of the sample.

The clonotype comes from a man aged 18-30 years in good health. The chain uses TRBV6-2 or TRBV6-3 and TRBJ2-1; the D gene is possibly TRBD1 or TRBD2, with 5 bases matching each. Sequences were obtained from blood. The sequenced DNA is TGTGCCAGCAGTACCCGTGGGACGGGACGTTACAATGAGCAGTTCTTC. This yields the protein CASSTRGTGRYNEQFF.